Here is one T cell receptor beta chain with its context. This clonotype occurred many times. Its antigen remains unidentified. Per-base quality was not reported, and no clone a single base away is much larger than it. The library relied on RACE. The data were produced on a NextSeq 500. During library preparation, unique molecular identifiers were attached to individual cDNA molecules so that TCRs could be counted in a quantitative, reproducible way. From each blood RNA sample, both TCR alpha and TCR beta chains were sequenced. In the original analysis: Samples had a median of roughly 100,000 TCRs, with a range from about 23,224 to 750,000. V, J and CDR3 annotation of the TCR reads was performed with the Decombinator software suite. To make PS versus PT1 abundance plots, every sample was subsampled to the same number of TCRs (28,000). Expanded TCRs were defined as absent before sensitization and observed at least eight times at the 2-week time point. TCRdb reran the public reads through fastp at Q25 and MiXCR, keeping productive beta chains. Each CDR3 protein appears once, grouped with its most common genes and DNA. It is TCRdb's table, rather than the study itself, that gives the V and J calls and clone size. The sample yields about 82,000 distinct CDR3 sequences; roughly 13% were counted once. The ten largest clones add up to around 5.8% of the sample.

This sample was included in a study of human T cells and chemical hapten exposure (dated by TCRdb to the early 2020s). Broadly, across the study: For sensitization, 2% DPC in acetone was applied to a roughly 2 cm by roughly 2 cm area of upper inner arm skin. Throughout the roughly 24-week study period, patients were also given weekly therapeutic DPC doses on the scalp. Patch tests used Finn chambers with 0.01% DPC on the upper back, scored after 6 days by International Contact Dermatitis Research Group standards. The patient cohort, mostly female, included alopecia areata with under or over 50% scalp involvement, alopecia totalis and alopecia universalis. Libraries were pooled for sequencing, and variation in per-sample TCR yields was attributed mainly to small differences in library volumes within the pool. This study followed changes in the peripheral blood TCR repertoire in vivo during primary and secondary sensitization of alopecia patients to the hapten diphenylcyclopropenone (DPC). Patient blood was sampled pre-sensitization (week 0) and at 2, 6 and about 24 weeks after DPC sensitization. Blood for TCR sequencing was provided by twenty-nine alopecia patients at one to four time points (pre-sensitization, 2, 6 and 24 weeks). Summary of the overall study and its limitations: The number of PT1 expanded TCRs positively correlated with patch test score, significant at thresholds 8, 16 and 32 but not 4. All patients had alopecia, a presumed autoimmune disease, so their immune response might differ from that of healthy individuals. Expanded TCRs formed significantly more large CDR3 similarity clusters than pre-sensitization or healthy control sets, consistent with antigen-driven responses. After repeated subsampling, changes were observed in the strength of the expansion versus patch-test correlation and in the threshold at which the correlation became significant. No change with DPC sensitization was found in the number of TCRs above 1 in 1000 frequency, and no evidence of global repertoire structure alterations was found.

The time point label, as the study defines it: patch test 3, about 24 weeks after DPC sensitization. The sample's treatment or condition, from its label and the paper: therapeutic diphenylcyclopropenone sensitization with weekly scalp DPC. At every patch-test visit, the blood draw took place before the patch test was put on. Patients were eligible if aged 18 to 70, diagnosed with alopecia and judged suitable for DPC therapy, and pregnant patients were excluded. Total RNA was isolated from unfractionated whole blood collected in Tempus Blood RNA tubes. Taken from the germline V gene (reference sequence), the CDR1 and CDR2 loops are SEHNR and FQNEAQ. The CDR3 has 16 amino acids, counting the end cysteine and phenylalanine. Kept here is only the CDR3 DNA, which spans 48 bases and is read in frame from base 1. Trimming takes 4 bases off V and 5 bases off J; junction bases not matched to a gene: 8.

The source is a woman aged 45-60 years with alopecia areata. Some clones in this sample may be carry-over from other donors' samples. The source was whole blood, collected in connection with sensitization to the hapten diphenylcyclopropenone (DPC). The chain links TRBV7-9 with TRBJ2-2, with 9 middle bases fitting TRBD2. CDR3 loop: CASSSLAGVLTGELFF. The nucleotide sequence is given as TGTGCCAGCAGCTCGTTAGCGGGAGTCCTTACCGGGGAGCTGTTTTTT.